A single sample is the source of the 26 T cell receptor beta chains below, sequenced in a study of low-dose radiotherapy and immunotherapy resistance in tumors. Alpha and beta chains were covered, as first-strand cDNA relied on TRAV- and TRBV-specific primers. Amplification of TCRs used a constant-region primer and V-primer adapter for approximately 18 PCR cycles. A single record per CDR3 protein comes from TCRdb applying MiXCR to the reads. The data show 65,000 to 85,000 distinct CDR3 sequences, 15% to 20% seen once. The time point: after trial treatment. Treatment denoted: LDRT plus nivolumab, ipilimumab, low-dose cyclophosphamide and aspirin (RACIN trial). The specimen was PBMCs, collected after low-dose radiotherapy plus immunotherapy. The receptors derive from a male donor with prostate cancer.

This clonotype was detected ten times or more. The V call is TRBV18, the J call TRBJ2-1; D unclear. Germline CDR1 KGHSH, CDR2 LQKENI. The CDR3 has 13 residues. V was clipped by 4 bases and J by 6 bases, with 10 bases between them. The CDR3 sequence is CASSLQDGNEQFF. In nucleotides, the CDR3 is TGTGCCAGCTCACTGCAAGACGGCAATGAGCAGTTCTTC.

Concerning this clonotype: One base separates it from a far larger clone, so it is likely a read error. The genes are TRBV18 and TRBJ2-4; TRBD2 agrees at 7 bases. The end of the DNA is better explained by TRBJ2-5, so the J call may be wrong. Germline CDR1 reads KGHSH; CDR2 reads LQKENI. The CDR3 runs to 17 residues. CDR3 residues: CASSRGSGFSSGKTQYF. CDR3 nucleotide sequence: TGTGCCAGCTCACGGGGCTCCGGCTTCTCGAGCGGGAAGACCCAGTACTTC.

This clonotype was counted at least ten times. The chain is built from TRBV7-2 and TRBJ2-7, with a possible D match to TRBD1 (5 bases). The CDR3 has 17 residues. Germline CDR1 SGHTA, CDR2 FQGNSA. Trimming pared 4 bases from V and 4 bases from J, leaving 23 bases between. This chain's CDR3 is CASSSPTQQGFRYEQYF. CDR3 nucleotide sequence: TGTGCCAGCAGCTCTCCCACGCAGCAGGGCTTTAGGTACGAGCAGTACTTC.

This clonotype came up many times. V and J are TRBV18 and TRBJ2-5, with D perhaps TRBD1 or TRBD2 (5 bases each). Germline V CDR1 and CDR2: KGHSH, LQKENI. The CDR3 is made up of 14 amino acids. Trimming removed 2 bases at V and 4 bases at J, with 11 bases between. The CDR3 DNA follows: TGTGCCAGCTCACCAAACGTGGGGACAGAGACCCAGTACTTC. The encoded protein is CASSPNVGTETQYF. Full variable domain (outside the CDR3, taken from reference TRBV18 and TRBJ2-5): NAGVMQNPRHLVRRRGQEARLRCSPMKGHSHVYWYRQLPEEGLKFMVYLQKENIIDESGMPKERFSAEFPKEGPSILRIQQVVRGDSAAYFCASSPNVGTETQYFGPGTRLLVL.

This clonotype was counted a few times. The chain has TRBV18 and TRBJ2-2; no definite D call. V was trimmed by 3 bases and J by 1 base, leaving 12 bases between them. The germline V gene encodes CDR1 KGHSH and CDR2 LQKENI. The CDR3 loop spans 16 amino acids. CDR3 protein: CASSPPGLQNTGELFF. CDR3 coding DNA: TGTGCCAGCTCACCGCCCGGCTTACAGAACACCGGGGAGCTGTTTTTT.

On this clonotype: A far bigger clonotype differs at one base, so this is likely a read error. This chain joins TRBV5-4 and TRBJ2-1; 8 bases are shared with TRBD1. CDR3 length: 14 amino acids. V trimming: 4 bases; J trimming: 8 bases; junction bases outside the gene matches: 8. CDR1 is SGHNT, CDR2 YYREEE, per germline (reference sequence). This chain's CDR3 is CASSRKQGDYEQFF. The CDR3 coding sequence is TGTGCCAGCAGCAGGAAACAGGGGGATTATGAGCAGTTCTTC.

In its sample, this clonotype was seen a few times. The chain employs TRBV30 and TRBJ2-3; D gene unclear. There are 14 residues in the CDR3. The V end lost 3 bases, the J end lost 1 base, and 11 bases lay between the germline ends. Germline V gene data show CDR1 as GTSNPN and CDR2 as SVGIG (reference sequence). CDR3 region: CAWSGGGGTDTQYF. The CDR3 DNA follows: TGTGCCTGGAGCGGCGGTGGGGGCACAGATACGCAGTATTTT.

The chain joins TRBV5-1 to TRBJ2-1, with 12 bases identical to TRBD2. CDR3 length: 16 amino acids. The V segment lost 4 bases and the J segment 8 bases; nucleotides outside the gene matches: 10. CDR1 is SGHRS, CDR2 YFSETQ, per germline. The CDR3 spells CASSETSSGRGYEQFF. In nucleotides, the CDR3 is TGCGCCAGCAGCGAGACATCTAGCGGGAGGGGATATGAGCAGTTCTTC.

This clonotype appeared many times. V is TRBV6-6 and J is TRBJ2-7; D is possibly TRBD2 (6 bases). The ends were cut back, 5 bases at V and 2 bases at J, with 16 bases in the middle. From germline, CDR1 is MNHNY and CDR2 SVGAGI (reference sequence). This CDR3 has 15 amino acids. As DNA, the CDR3 is TGTGCCAGCAGTCCCGGGAGTGGTAGCCCCTACGAGCAGTACTTC. It is translated as CASSPGSGSPYEQYF.

This clonotype was counted many times. This chain uses TRBV6-5 with TRBJ2-2; the D gene is possibly TRBD1 (6 bases). V lost 2 bases and J lost 5, with 21 bases in between. CDR3 length equals 18 residues. Germline assignment: CDR1 MNHEY and CDR2 SVGAGI. The CDR3 DNA is TGTGCCAGCAGTTACGACATGAACAGGGCTTTGGGGACCGGGGAGCTGTTTTTT. Its translation: CASSYDMNRALGTGELFF.

This clonotype was seen more than once but under ten times. This chain connects TRBV7-2 to TRBJ2-1; TRBD2 agrees at 12 bases. With 6 bases clipped from V and 0 bases from J, the junction kept 18 bases outside the gene matches. Germline lookup yields CDR1 SGHTA and CDR2 FQGNSA. The CDR3 totals 21 residues. The CDR3 DNA follows: TGTGCCAGCAGGACGGGGCCTCCGGGACTAGCGGGTCGTAGCTCCTACAATGAGCAGTTCTTC. Translation: CASRTGPPGLAGRSSYNEQFF.

This clonotype was seen repeatedly, ten times or more. The CDR3 here is CASSFPGHYNQPQHF. The CDR3 nucleotides read TGTGCCAGCAGTTTCCCCGGACACTACAATCAGCCCCAGCATTTT. V is TRBV28 and J is TRBJ1-5; D possibly corresponds to TRBD1 (5 bases). CDR1 is MDHEN, CDR2 SYDVKM, per germline. With 3 bases removed from V and 3 bases from J, the gap between germline ends came to 12 bases. The CDR3 consists of 15 residues.

This clonotype occurred a few times. This rearrangement joins TRBV5-8 to TRBJ2-1; no clear D. This CDR3 is 14 amino acids long. Per the germline V gene, CDR1 is SGHTS and CDR2 is YDEGEE. Trimming left V 2 bases short and J 8 bases short, with 14 bases between. The CDR3 DNA sequence: TGTGCCAGCAGCTTCGTTTGGGGTAACGATGAGCAGTTCTTC. Translation gives CASSFVWGNDEQFF.

This clonotype was found many times. This chain links TRBV7-2 with TRBJ2-5; D may be TRBD1 (5 bases). The germline gives CDR1 SGHTA, CDR2 FQGNSA. This CDR3 spans 17 amino acids. V gave up 2 bases and J gave up 2 bases, with 18 bases separating them. CDR3 DNA sequence: TGTGCCAGCAGCTTAAAATCCCCCAGGGAAGTACAAGAGACCCAGTACTTC. Its protein product is CASSLKSPREVQETQYF. The full variable domain, with the rest looked up from reference TRBV7-2 and TRBJ2-5, is GAGVSQSPSNKVTEKGKDVELRCDPISGHTALYWYRQSLGQGLEFLIYFQGNSAPDKSGLPSDRFSAERTGGSVSTLTIQRTQQEDSAVYLCASSLKSPREVQETQYFGPGTRLLVL.

This clonotype has at least ten counts. The genes are TRBV7-8 and TRBJ1-6, with D unresolved. The CDR3 sequence is 13 residues long. With 5 bases removed from V and 6 bases from J, the gap between germline ends came to 8 bases. Per germline, CDR1 SGHVS and CDR2 FQNEAQ. The CDR3 region is CASSTNSNSPLHF. The DNA for the CDR3 is TGTGCCAGCAGCACTAACAGTAATTCACCCCTCCACTTT.

This clonotype was seen at least ten times. This chain links TRBV3-1 with TRBJ2-7, with D perhaps given as TRBD1 or TRBD2 (5 bases each). The germline CDR1 and CDR2 sequences are LGHDT and YNNKEL (reference sequence). This CDR3 has 15 amino acids. Trimming stripped 4 bases from V and 3 bases from J, with 16 bases between. DNA for the CDR3: TGTGCCAGCAGCCGGGGGTCAATGGGCAACTACGAGCAGTACTTC. Translation gives CASSRGSMGNYEQYF.

This clonotype was found a few times. A read error likely explains this, since a far larger clone differs by one base. V usage is TRBV10-3 and J usage is TRBJ2-7, with TRBD2 matching over 10 bases. The junction had 8 bases not matched to a gene; V was cut back by 5 bases and J by 7 bases. CDR1 and CDR2 (germline): ENHRY, SYGVKD. The CDR3 has 14 residues. The CDR3 reads CAISPGTSAFEQYF. The CDR3 DNA is TGTGCCATCAGTCCCGGGACTAGCGCGTTTGAGCAGTACTTC.

Concerning this clonotype itself: A far larger clone lies a single base away; this is likely a read error. The chain uses TRBV12-3 or TRBV12-4 and TRBJ2-7; the match to TRBD2 covers 16 bases. Trimming at V came to 4 bases and at J to 6 bases, leaving 6 bases not matched to a gene. The CDR3 sequence is 16 residues long. For the CDR3, the DNA is TGTGCCAGCAGTTATAGTGGGACTAGCGGGAGGGGCGAGCAGTACTTC. It encodes CASSYSGTSGRGEQYF.

Many counts were recorded for this clonotype. This sequence joins TRBV28 and TRBJ2-7; 12 bases are shared with TRBD1. CDR3 length equals 15 residues. The germline CDR1 and CDR2 sequences are MDHEN and SYDVKM. The J segment lost 5 bases and the V segment lost 6 bases, leaving 8 bases of the junction unmatched. The CDR3 reads CASSMGGTGGHEQYF. The DNA for the CDR3 is TGTGCCAGCAGCATGGGGGGGACAGGGGGCCACGAGCAGTACTTC.

This chain joins TRBV5-1 and TRBJ1-1; 7 bases are a match to TRBD1. V shed 4 bases and J 4 bases; nucleotides not matched to a gene: 4. Germline V gene lookup returns CDR1 SGHRS and CDR2 YFSETQ. The CDR3 covers 13 residues. The CDR3 DNA reads TGCGCCAGCAGCCCCCAGGGGGGCACTGAAGCTTTCTTT. Amino acid sequence: CASSPQGGTEAFF.

This clonotype was counted ten times or more. This chain connects TRBV4-2 to TRBJ2-2; D is uncertain. Trimming left V 4 bases short and J 3 bases short, with 15 bases between. This CDR3 spans 16 amino acids. Germline CDR1 is LGHNA and CDR2 is YNFKEQ. The CDR3 spells CASSLSDTLDTGELFF. For the CDR3, the DNA is TGTGCCAGCAGCCTATCAGACACGCTCGACACCGGGGAGCTGTTTTTT.

This clonotype was observed at least ten times. The rearrangement joins TRBV28 to TRBJ2-7, with D tentatively TRBD2 (6 bases). Germline V gene sequence: CDR1 MDHEN, CDR2 SYDVKM. The V end was cut by 3 bases, the J end by 3 bases, with 12 bases between. The CDR3 is made up of 14 amino acids. The CDR3 DNA follows: TGTGCCAGCAGTTTTCAAGTGGGACTCTACGAGCAGTACTTC. It yields the protein CASSFQVGLYEQYF.

As to this clonotype: It is unclear where the CDR3 begins or ends on the DNA, so no DNA is shown, and the CDR3 is as TCRdb lists it. V usage is TRBV28 and J usage is TRBJ1-1. Per the germline V gene, CDR1 is MDHEN and CDR2 is SYDVKM. The CDR3 length equals 19 residues, ends included. CDR3 loop: CASSFYICSAKRLNTEAFF.

Comments on this clonotype: A far more abundant clone sits one base away, making this likely a read error. V and J are TRBV27 and TRBJ1-2, with 7 bases aligning to TRBD1. The CDR3 has 14 amino acids. Germline V gives CDR1 MNHEY, CDR2 SMNVEV (reference sequence). The CDR3 spells CASCLKGADYGYTF. The CDR3 DNA reads TGTGCCAGCTGTTTGAAGGGGGCGGACTATGGCTACACCTTC.

This clonotype showed up many times. The chain links TRBV28 to TRBJ1-5; D gene uncertain. CDR3 length equals 14 residues. Trimming shortened V by 5 bases and J by 2 bases, and 10 bases separated the two germline ends. Germline V gene sequence: CDR1 MDHEN, CDR2 SYDVKM. CDR3: CASSPQAGNQPQHF. In DNA form, the CDR3 reads TGTGCCAGCAGTCCCCAGGCGGGCAATCAGCCCCAGCATTTT.

This clonotype was seen repeatedly, ten times or more. V is TRBV5-4 and J is TRBJ2-1, with 10 nucleotides matching TRBD2. Germline CDR1 reads SGHNT; CDR2 reads YYREEE (reference sequence). J was trimmed by 5 bases and V by 3 bases; bases with no gene match: 5. There are 15 residues in the CDR3. In DNA, the CDR3 is TGTGCCAGCAGCTATCTAGCGGGAGAGAACAATGAGCAGTTCTTC. It specifies CASSYLAGENNEQFF. Looking up the rest from reference TRBV5-4 and TRBJ2-1 gives the full variable domain: ETGVTQSPTHLIKTRGQQVTLRCSSQSGHNTVSWYQQALGQGPQFIFQYYREEENGRGNFPPRFSGLQFPNYSSELNVNALELDDSALYLCASSYLAGENNEQFFGPGTRLTVL.